These T cell receptor beta chains were read from a single sample in a study of memory CD8 T cells in hepatitis C reinfection. Sequencing was performed with immunoSEQ multiplex PCR; in TCRdb, only in-frame clones are kept and a portion is missing. In the table there are around 47,000 clones, roughly 90% of which are singletons. The sequenced sample was naive CD8+ T cells sorted from blood. The origin of the receptors is a man aged 18 to 30 with hepatitis C virus infection. CDR3s leave out the opening cysteine and the closing phenylalanine or tryptophan.

TRBJ2-3 | TRBV27 | ASSLSQVRGLSLFDTQY
TRBJ2-1 | TRBV27 | ASSLTGGNNEQF
TRBJ1-1 | TRBV30 | AWSPPTGHTEAF
TRBJ2-3 | TRBV5-1 | ASSAGLGVTDTQY
TRBJ2-4 | TRBV6-5 | ASSYQGSENIQY
TRBJ1-6 | TRBV11-2 | ASSPGQGVNSPLH
. | TRBV4-2 | ASSQRPGTGDEQY
TRBJ2-3 | TRBV29-1 | TLRRPTDTQY
TRBJ1-2 | TRBV15 | ATSRDRGVNYGYT
TRBJ1-1 | TRBV19 | ASTSTSEAF
TRBJ2-4 | TRBV7-9 | ASSSVGELAKNIQY
TRBJ2-2 | TRBV29-1 | SVLDTNTGELF
TRBJ1-1 | TRBV29-1 | SVEMTGVETEAF
TRBJ2-3 | TRBV2 | ASSDGDRALTDTQY
TRBJ2-5 | TRBV13 | ASSLRGGKETQY
TRBJ1-6 | TRBV6-1 | ASSGTENSPLH
TRBJ2-1 | TRBV2 | ASSDLALNEQF
TRBJ2-3 | TRBV7-8 | ASSSSGSSTDTQY
TRBJ1-1 | TRBV6-1 | ASSAPTEIEAF
TRBJ2-7 | TRBV11-2 | ASSLDRGTGLPEQY
TRBJ1-1 | TRBV6-5 | ASSWQGMTEAF
TRBJ1-5 | TRBV30 | AWSRGRNQPQH
TRBJ1-5 | TRBV2 | ASSEARGRSQPQH
TRBJ1-2 | TRBV5-5 | ASSIYSNYGYT
TRBJ2-5 | TRBV12-5 | ASGPGQGPVGGQY
TRBJ1-6 | TRBV7-8 | ASSLAVTGGSPLH
TRBJ1-1 | TRBV7-2 | ASSSGYTEAF
TRBJ2-7 | TRBV6-6 | ASTLAGEAWNEQY
TRBJ2-7 | TRBV5-1 | ASSLGRGLREQY
TRBJ2-3 | TRBV9 | ASNLAGEITDTQY
TRBJ2-1 | TRBV4-1 | ASSKGLAGGFGNEQF
TRBJ1-1 | TRBV5-4 | ASSLGPPGALWEAF
TRBJ2-1 | TRBV7-9 | ASSPEAGGPRGEQF
TRBJ2-5 | TRBV11-2 | ASSLGLETSGTETQY
TRBJ2-2 | TRBV19 | ASSIAGWTAGELF
TRBJ2-7 | TRBV10-3 | AIRSGQGYEQY
TRBJ2-1 | TRBV29-1 | SVERLGGTYNEQF
TRBJ2-7 | TRBV6-1 | ASSENRVGVYEQY
TRBJ2-1 | TRBV6-5 | ASSPGNEQF
TRBJ2-1 | TRBV27 | ASSLGLAGSNEQF
TRBJ2-1 | TRBV4-3 | ASSPTGQGIGKNEQF
TRBJ2-7 | TRBV10-3 | AIRTDENYEQY
TRBJ1-2 | TRBV11-2 | ASSSDRGTAYGYT
TRBJ2-1 | TRBV12-5 | ASGLVGEGIDEQF
TRBJ2-7 | TRBV11-2 | ASSEGQGVGYEQY